This T cell receptor beta chain was documented in a study of control samples from healthy donors and cancer patients. CDR3 length: 14 amino acids. Germline CDR1 and CDR2: SGHRS and YFSETQ. The V and J ends lost 6 bases and 0 bases respectively, with 9 bases between them. This clone appeared a few times. TCRdb's table, derived via immunoSEQ multiplex PCR, lists solely in-frame clones and lacks some. The table records more than 95,000 clones, 80% to 90% of them present only once. This TCR derives from a woman in her forties or fifties with colorectal cancer. The V and J genes are TRBV5-1 and TRBJ2-2; D is ambiguous. Sequencing input: PBMCs. The CDR3 nucleotides are TGCGCCAGCATGACGGAGTCGAACACCGGGGAGCTGTTTTTT. Protein product: CASMTESNTGELFF.